These 12 T cell receptor beta chains were all obtained from the same sample, sequenced in a study of blood T cell repertoires in COVID-19. Profiling relied on immunoSEQ multiplex PCR, and the TCRdb table lists in-frame clones only, not all of them. Counted here are 150,000 or so clones, roughly 84% occurring once; the ten biggest clones make up 4%. The specimen sequenced was peripheral blood. These receptors were taken from a woman between 55 and 75 years old with acute or convalescent COVID-19.

The chain employs TRBV5-4 and TRBJ1-2; 9 bases are a match to TRBD1. The V gene end was trimmed by 1 base and the J gene end by 2 bases; junction bases not matched to a gene: 0. CDR1 is SGHNT and CDR2 is YYREEE in the germline V gene (reference sequence). This CDR3 is 14 amino acids long. CDR3 region: CASSLTGGNYGYTF. In DNA, the CDR3 is TGTGCCAGCAGCTTGACAGGGGGCAACTATGGCTACACCTTC.

As to this clone: Distinct nucleotide sequences in the sample also encode this CDR3. V and J are TRBV30 and TRBJ1-1; the D gene is possibly TRBD1 (5 bases). The CDR3 has 13 residues. The germline gives CDR1 GTSNPN, CDR2 SVGIG (reference sequence). V lost 0 bases, J lost 5 bases, and 10 bases lay in between. The CDR3 coding sequence is TGTGCCTGGAGTGTCGGGGGGGGGACTGAAGCTTTCTTT. Protein: CAWSVGGGTEAFF.

The chain combines TRBV4-3 with TRBJ2-1, with TRBD2 matching over 7 bases. This CDR3 is 17 amino acids long. V gave up 0 bases and J gave up 4 bases; unmatched junction bases: 9. The germline V gene has CDR1 LGHNA and CDR2 YSLEER. The CDR3 bases are TGCGCCAGCAGCCAAGATGAGGATAGCGGGTTGTACAATGAGCAGTTCTTC. This codes for CASSQDEDSGLYNEQFF.

The CDR3: CASSINHVEGQPQHF. The CDR3 DNA is TGTGCCAGCAGTATAAACCACGTGGAGGGTCAGCCCCAGCATTTT. The chain employs TRBV6-5 and TRBJ1-5, with no clear D. CDR1 MNHEY and CDR2 SVGAGI come from the germline V gene. The V gene lost 5 bases and the J gene lost 6 bases, with 17 bases spanning the gap. The CDR3 has 15 residues.

J is TRBJ1-1 and V is TRBV10-2, with 11 bases that match TRBD1. This CDR3 has 14 amino acids. From germline, CDR1 is WSHSY and CDR2 SAAADI. J gave up 7 bases and V 3 bases, and 4 bases lay outside the gene matches. The CDR3 DNA reads TGCGCCAGCAGTGACCTCGGGACAGGGGGTGAAGCTTTCTTT. As protein: CASSDLGTGGEAFF.

CDR3 in DNA: TGTGCCACCAGTGTCCCGACGGGACAGGGGGCAGTTGAGCAGTTCTTC. Protein product: CATSVPTGQGAVEQFF. The rearrangement uses TRBV24-1 and TRBJ2-1, with 12 bases fitting TRBD1. Germline CDR1 is KGHDR and CDR2 is SFDVKD. The CDR3 extends over 16 amino acids. J was trimmed by 9 bases and V by 5 bases; bases with no gene match: 10.

This clone was observed a handful of times. The CDR3 DNA reads TGCGCCAGCAGCTTGGAGGGCGGGGAGTGGACAGATACGCAGTATTTT. Its translation is CASSLEGGEWTDTQYF. V and J are TRBV5-1 and TRBJ2-3; D possibly corresponds to TRBD2 (6 bases). Germline lookup yields CDR1 SGHRS and CDR2 YFSETQ. The length of the CDR3 is 16 residues. Trimming took off 0 bases at V and 3 bases at J, with 14 bases between the two ends.

This clone occurred a few times. This rearrangement joins TRBV28 to TRBJ1-1; 8 nucleotides match TRBD1. The CDR3 length is 17 residues. The V gene end was trimmed by 5 bases and the J gene end by 0 bases; junction bases not matched to a gene: 11. Germline V CDR1 and CDR2: MDHEN, SYDVKM. The CDR3, as DNA: TGTGCCAGCAGTGGATGGGGGACAGGTGTCATGAACACTGAAGCTTTCTTT. Translating gives CASSGWGTGVMNTEAFF.

The chain is built from TRBV3-1 (or the pseudogene TRBV3-2) and TRBJ1-2, with 11 bases identical to TRBD1. Germline V gives CDR1 LGHDT, CDR2 YNNKEL (reference sequence). This CDR3 has 14 residues. The trim removed 3 bases at V and 7 bases at J, leaving 4 bases unmatched. The CDR3 reads CASSHSGTGGGYTF. The CDR3 bases are TGTGCCAGCAGCCACTCAGGGACAGGGGGTGGCTACACCTTC.

The rearrangement links TRBV28 to TRBJ1-1; D is ambiguous. V lost 7 bases and J lost 1, with 7 bases in between. The CDR3 totals 12 residues. Germline lookup yields CDR1 MDHEN and CDR2 SYDVKM. The CDR3 coding sequence is TGTGCCAGCAAGTCCAGGAACACTGAAGCTTTCTTT. It translates to CASKSRNTEAFF.

A remark on this clone: At one boundary the junction diverges from the germline segment, which might be a read error. V gene TRBV30 combines with J gene TRBJ1-1; TRBD1 might be the D (5 bases). CDR1 is GTSNPN, CDR2 SVGIG, per germline (reference sequence). The CDR3 totals 13 residues. The CDR3: CARSLGQNTEAFF. The CDR3 region has the DNA TGTGCCCGGAGCCTAGGACAGAACACTGAAGCTTTCTTT.

This clone was found once. The V gene is TRBV5-1, the J gene TRBJ1-1; D remains unclear. V dropped 0 bases and J dropped 1 base, with 10 bases sitting between them. The germline V gene has CDR1 SGHRS and CDR2 YFSETQ. The CDR3 is made up of 15 amino acids. The CDR3 DNA reads as TGCGCCAGCAGCTTGGTGGGCAGGTCGAACACTGAAGCTTTCTTT. The encoded protein is CASSLVGRSNTEAFF.